The 20 T cell receptor beta chains below come from one sample, sequenced in a study of regulatory dendritic cells for organ transplantation. The table came from immunoSEQ multiplex PCR; TCRdb's copy has only in-frame clones and leaves some out. In the table there are 25,000 to 30,000 clones, around 82% of which are singletons. Sequencing was carried out using naive CD8+ T cells from blood. The subset is: CD45RA+ naive T cells. These TCRs come from a human donor in good health.

The chain links TRBV5-6 to TRBJ2-3; D remains unclear. V was cut by 0 bases and J by 2 bases, with 10 bases left in between. Looked up from germline, CDR1 is SGHDT and CDR2 is YYEEEE. CDR3 length: 15 residues. The DNA for the CDR3 is TGTGCCAGCAGCTTGGAGGTTACAGACACAGATACGCAGTATTTT. It specifies CASSLEVTDTDTQYF.

The table lists this clone with a count of one. V usage is TRBV16 and J usage is TRBJ1-5, with TRBD1 identical over 8 bases. Trimming took 3 bases from V and 6 from J; bases not matched to a gene: 1. This CDR3 is 13 amino acids long. Germline CDR1 is KGHSY and CDR2 is FQNENV. The CDR3 bases are TGTGCCAGCAGCCAGACAGGGGTTCAGCCCCAGCATTTT. Its translation: CASSQTGVQPQHF.

The V and J genes are TRBV28 and TRBJ1-2; 9 bases agree with TRBD1. The length of the CDR3 is 15 residues. Trimming took 1 base from V and 6 from J; bases not matched to a gene: 6. CDR1 MDHEN and CDR2 SYDVKM come from the germline V gene. The CDR3 DNA reads as TGTGCCAGCAGTTTATCGGACAGGGGTTGGGATGGCTACACCTTC. As protein: CASSLSDRGWDGYTF.

The rearrangement joins TRBV7-8 to TRBJ1-5, with D perhaps TRBD1 (6 bases). Germline CDR1 is SGHVS and CDR2 is FQNEAQ. The V end was cut by 5 bases, the J end by 0 bases, with 14 bases between. There are 16 residues in the CDR3. The CDR3 DNA sequence: TGTGCCAGCAGCACGAGGACAGAATATAGCAATCAGCCCCAGCATTTT. Translated: CASSTRTEYSNQPQHF.

The chain employs TRBV29-1 and TRBJ2-1; 10 bases map to TRBD2. Germline assignment: CDR1 SQVTM and CDR2 ANQGSEA. CDR3 size: 17 residues. V dropped 6 bases and J dropped 2; count of bases not matched to a gene: 13. This chain's CDR3 is CSVPKGAGGRAYNEQFF. Written as DNA, the CDR3 is TGCAGCGTCCCCAAGGGAGCGGGGGGGCGCGCCTACAATGAGCAGTTCTTC.

The chain combines TRBV7-2 with TRBJ2-7, with a tentative D call TRBD1 (6 bases). Germline values: CDR1 SGHTA, CDR2 FQGNSA. The ends were cut back, 5 bases at V and 3 bases at J, with 11 bases in the middle. CDR3 length equals 13 residues. Here the CDR3 DNA reads TGTGCCAGCAGCCTTTCGGACAGCTACGAGCAGTACTTC. It codes for CASSLSDSYEQYF.

The chain is built from TRBV2 and TRBJ2-3; tentative D call: TRBD2 (6 bases). Between the trimmed V and J ends, which lost 5 bases and 3 bases, there was a span of 15 bases. The CDR3 runs 15 residues. Per germline, CDR1 SNHLY and CDR2 FYNNEI. The CDR3: CASSRGSRGTDTQYF. Written as DNA, the CDR3 is TGTGCCAGCAGTCGGGGGTCTAGAGGGACAGATACGCAGTATTTT.

The chain recombines TRBV6-5 with TRBJ2-7; possibly TRBD1 for D (6 bases). In germline, CDR1 is MNHEY, CDR2 SVGAGI. CDR3 length: 14 amino acids. The ends were cut back, 2 bases at V and 7 bases at J, with 15 bases in the middle. The CDR3 sequence: CASSYADSTTEQYF. The CDR3 DNA reads as TGTGCCAGCAGTTACGCGGACAGTACTACTGAGCAGTACTTC.

The gene calls are TRBV13 and TRBJ1-2, with TRBD1 matching 7 bases. Germline CDR1 and CDR2: PRHDT and FYEKMQ (reference sequence). J gave up 7 bases and V 5 bases, and 7 bases lay outside the gene matches. This CDR3 is built from 13 residues. Here the CDR3 DNA reads TGTGCCAGCAGCATTCGACAGGGCGGTGGCTACACCTTC. This gives the protein CASSIRQGGGYTF.

The chain is built from TRBV7-2 and TRBJ2-2, with D possibly being TRBD2 (5 bases). The germline gives CDR1 SGHTA, CDR2 FQGNSA. V lost 1 base, J lost 3 bases, and 9 bases lay in between. This CDR3 spans 15 amino acids. The CDR3 loop is CASSLGRTHTGELFF. CDR3 nucleotide sequence: TGTGCCAGCAGCTTAGGGAGGACCCACACCGGGGAGCTGTTTTTT.

This chain connects TRBV11-2 to TRBJ2-1, with 11 bases lining up with TRBD2. The length of the CDR3 is 18 residues. Germline values: CDR1 SGHAT, CDR2 FQNNGV. V lost 0 bases and J lost 3; bases outside the gene matches: 7. CDR3 sequence (DNA): TGTGCCAGCAGCTTAGAACTAGCGGGGGCCCTATTCTACAATGAGCAGTTCTTC. This translates into CASSLELAGALFYNEQFF.

The chain recombines TRBV6-5 with TRBJ2-7; no firm D call. There are 11 residues in the CDR3. CDR1 MNHEY and CDR2 SVGAGI come from the germline V gene. V lost 6 bases and J lost 3, with 6 bases in between. CDR3: CASSSFYEQYF. The CDR3 nucleotides are TGTGCCAGCAGCTCCTTCTACGAGCAGTACTTC.

The chain uses TRBV4-3 and TRBJ1-5; weak D call: TRBD1 (6 bases). V gave up 0 bases and J gave up 0 bases, with 12 bases separating them. Germline CDR1 is LGHNA and CDR2 is YSLEER. CDR3 length equals 17 residues. CDR3 coding DNA: TGCGCCAGCAGCCAAGACTGGGGACAAGATAGCAATCAGCCCCAGCATTTT. Translated: CASSQDWGQDSNQPQHF.

V and J are TRBV15 and TRBJ1-4; no clear D gene. Germline values: CDR1 LNHNV, CDR2 YYDKDF (reference sequence). Trimming took off 5 bases at V and 8 bases at J, with 9 bases between the two ends. This CDR3 has 12 amino acids. The DNA of the CDR3 is TGTGCCACCAGCTTGCGAGTGGAAAAACTGTTTTTT. Amino acids: CATSLRVEKLFF.

In its sample, this clone was seen once. The chain carries TRBV7-9 and TRBJ2-3; 7 bases align to TRBD2. This CDR3 comprises 16 residues. With V trimmed by 5 bases and J by 3 bases, 11 bases remained unmatched. Per the germline V gene, CDR1 is SEHNR and CDR2 is FQNEAQ (reference sequence). This CDR3 is CASSIPRGVRTDTQYF. Here the CDR3 DNA reads TGTGCCAGCAGCATACCCCGGGGGGTCCGGACAGATACGCAGTATTTT.

J is TRBJ2-1 and V is TRBV6-1; 7 bases line up with TRBD1. Trimming took 4 bases from V and 7 from J; bases not matched to a gene: 13. This CDR3 has 16 amino acids. Per the germline V gene, CDR1 is MNHNS and CDR2 is SASEGT. The chain's CDR3 is CASSAFHRGSRNEQFF. DNA for the CDR3: TGTGCCAGCAGTGCCTTCCACAGGGGTTCTCGGAATGAGCAGTTCTTC.

The chain recombines TRBV5-4 with TRBJ1-2, with 8 bases that match TRBD1. The V gene's germline CDR1 is SGHNT and CDR2 YYREEE (reference sequence). This CDR3 is built from 13 residues. The V segment lost 4 bases and the J segment 6 bases; nucleotides outside the gene matches: 5. CDR3: CASSHDRGDGYTF. The CDR3, as DNA: TGTGCCAGCAGCCATGACAGGGGTGATGGCTACACCTTC.

The chain recombines TRBV20-1 with TRBJ1-2; D is unclear. The CDR3 is made up of 11 amino acids. Germline values: CDR1 DFQATT, CDR2 SNEGSKA (reference sequence). Trimming cost V 6 bases and J 1 base, with 6 bases left between them. The CDR3: CSARDNYGYTF. CDR3 nucleotides: TGCAGTGCCCGGGATAACTATGGCTACACCTTC.

The chain is built from TRBV7-2 and TRBJ2-2; the D is unclear. With 2 bases removed from V and 4 bases from J, the gap between germline ends came to 17 bases. The CDR3 contains 17 residues. CDR1 and CDR2 from the germline V gene are SGHTA and FQGNSA. CDR3 sequence (DNA): TGTGCCAGCAGCTTACGCGGCCTACCCGGTCCCACCGGGGAGCTGTTTTTT. Protein: CASSLRGLPGPTGELFF. Drawing the rest from reference TRBV7-2 and TRBJ2-2, the complete variable domain is GAGVSQSPSNKVTEKGKDVELRCDPISGHTALYWYRQSLGQGLEFLIYFQGNSAPDKSGLPSDRFSAERTGGSVSTLTIQRTQQEDSAVYLCASSLRGLPGPTGELFFGEGSRLTVL.

This clone has only one observation. V is TRBV12-5 and J is TRBJ2-3; 13 positions agree with TRBD2. V dropped 0 bases and J dropped 1; count of bases not matched to a gene: 10. Per germline, CDR1 LGHNT and CDR2 FRNRAP. This CDR3 is built from 20 residues. CDR3 sequence: CASGLVIWTSGGSRTDTQYF. In DNA form, the CDR3 reads TGTGCTAGTGGTTTGGTAATCTGGACTAGCGGGGGATCACGCACAGATACGCAGTATTTT.